The clone carrying this T cell receptor (beta chain) was recorded only once. The CDR3 totals 14 residues. Trimming removed 6 bases at V and 5 bases at J, with 17 bases between. Germline V gene sequence: CDR1 MDHEN, CDR2 SYDVKM. This sample is drawn from a study of blood T cell repertoires in COVID-19. Study as a whole: Spain, Italy and the United States supplied samples that represented acute and convalescent COVID-19.

Some clones are missing from TCRdb's copy, which holds only in-frame ones; the method was immunoSEQ multiplex PCR. This table holds a few hundred thousand clones, 92% found once. Individuals drawn from approximately 22 US areas were about 18 to 100 years old. Recovered status applied to Cohort 3 donors who had two consecutive negative PCRs. It also applied to those with clearance or with symptom resolution. This TCR derives from a woman in her thirties who had recovered from COVID-19. This chain links TRBV28 with TRBJ2-7, with D possibly being TRBD1 (5 bases). The sample consisted of PBMCs or T cells enriched from blood (not recorded which). The CDR3 spells CASSYGRGHDEQYF. The CDR3 DNA reads TGTGCCAGCAGCTATGGTAGGGGTCACGACGAGCAGTACTTC.